The text below deals with one T cell receptor (beta chain). Its antigen is not identified. Measured with immunoSEQ multiplex PCR; TCRdb has only the in-frame clones, and not every one. The sample has 50,000 or so clones, roughly 80% seen once. The germline V gene encodes CDR1 SGHDT and CDR2 YYEEEE. Trimming shortened V by 3 bases and J by 0 bases, and 13 bases separated the two germline ends. The length of the CDR3 is 17 residues. This sample is drawn from a study of T cell clonotyping in hematopoietic cell transplantation. On the study more broadly: Recipients' pretransplant samples followed cytoreduction.

Described time point: recipient sample about 28 days before transplant, after cytoreduction. Study observations and caveats: Higher Inverse Simpson Index values in graft donor and pretransplant recipient predicted broader posttransplant TCR diversity.

The TCR originated in a man in his sixties with myelodysplastic syndrome. Some clones in this sample may be carry-over from other donors' samples. The rearrangement uses TRBV5-6 and TRBJ2-6, with D unclear. Sequencing was performed on peripheral blood mononuclear cells, taken before stem cell transplant. CDR3 sequence: CASSSPTASSGANVLTF. The CDR3 DNA follows: TGTGCCAGCAGCTCACCAACTGCTAGCTCTGGGGCCAACGTCCTGACTTTC.